The 8 T cell receptor beta chains reported below all come from one sample, sequenced in a study of blood T cell repertoires in COVID-19. Assay: immunoSEQ multiplex PCR; the TCRdb copy retains only in-frame clones and omits some. The sample includes 200,000 to 300,000 clones, over 70% seen only once; the top ten take about 1.6%. Sequencing used peripheral blood. These receptors were taken from a woman in her thirties or forties who had recovered from COVID-19.

The rearrangement joins TRBV2 to TRBJ1-1; D unresolved. In germline, CDR1 is SNHLY, CDR2 FYNNEI. Trimming left V 3 bases short and J 0 bases short, with 8 bases between. The CDR3 is made up of 14 amino acids. The CDR3 DNA is TGTGCCAGCAGTGAGGAGTTCATGAACACTGAAGCTTTCTTT. This encodes CASSEEFMNTEAFF.

The genes are TRBV19 and TRBJ1-1; D gene ambiguous. This CDR3 is built from 14 residues. V lost 7 bases to trimming and J lost 1 base, with 13 bases between them. Germline CDR1 LNHDA, CDR2 SQIVND (reference sequence). The CDR3 nucleotides read TGTGCCAGTACCCTACAGTATTCGAACACTGAAGCTTTCTTT. It codes for CASTLQYSNTEAFF. Supplemented by reference TRBV19 and TRBJ1-1, the full variable domain reads DGGITQSPKYLFRKEGQNVTLSCEQNLNHDAMYWYRQDPGQGLRLIYYSQIVNDFQKGDIAEGYSVSREKKESFPLTVTSAQKNPTAFYLCASTLQYSNTEAFFGQGTRLTVV.

The gene calls are TRBV6-6 and TRBJ2-1; the D gene is possibly TRBD2 (6 bases). CDR1 is MNHNY and CDR2 is SVGAGI in the germline V gene (reference sequence). V was trimmed by 0 bases and J by 2 bases, leaving 8 bases between them. The CDR3 totals 15 residues. CDR3 sequence reads: CASSYSSSAYNEQFF. The CDR3 DNA is TGTGCCAGCAGTTACTCCTCTAGCGCCTACAATGAGCAGTTCTTC.

This chain joins TRBV2 and TRBJ1-1; 9 bases are shared with TRBD1. Germline V CDR1 and CDR2: SNHLY, FYNNEI. With V trimmed by 4 bases and J by 6 bases, 9 bases remained unmatched. The CDR3 extends over 15 amino acids. The CDR3 bases are TGTGCCAGCAGTGTGTTTGGGACAGGGAAATCTGAAGCTTTCTTT. Protein sequence: CASSVFGTGKSEAFF.

The rearrangement joins TRBV29-1 to TRBJ2-7, with 9 bases matching TRBD1. Germline V gene data show CDR1 as SQVTM and CDR2 as ANQGSEA. The CDR3 runs 14 residues. With 7 bases clipped from V and 3 bases from J, the junction kept 10 bases outside the gene matches. CDR3: CSAGGGQGIYEQYF. CDR3 coding DNA: TGCAGCGCCGGCGGGGGACAGGGTATCTACGAGCAGTACTTC.

This chain links TRBV14 with TRBJ2-3; no reliable D call. Germline V CDR1 and CDR2: SGHDN, FVKESK. The V end lost 1 base, the J end lost 3 bases, and 5 bases lay between the germline ends. The CDR3 is made up of 13 amino acids. The CDR3 is CASSQVRTDTQYF. CDR3 bases: TGTGCCAGCAGCCAAGTACGGACAGATACGCAGTATTTT.

V and J are TRBV7-6 and TRBJ2-3; 13 bases are a match to TRBD2. Germline V gives CDR1 SGHVS, CDR2 FNYEAQ. The J segment lost 1 base and the V segment lost 3 bases, leaving 4 bases of the junction unmatched. The CDR3 is 17 amino acids. CDR3 in amino acids: CASSLSGTSGGTDTQYF. The CDR3 nucleotides are TGTGCCAGCAGCTTGAGTGGGACTAGCGGGGGCACAGATACGCAGTATTTT.

CDR3 in DNA: TGTGCCAGCAGCCTAACAGGGAGCTATGGCTACACCTTC. This sequence encodes CASSLTGSYGYTF. This chain uses TRBV13 with TRBJ1-2; tentative D call: TRBD1 (6 bases). CDR3 length: 13 amino acids. CDR1 PRHDT and CDR2 FYEKMQ come from the germline V gene (reference sequence). With 5 bases removed from V and 4 bases from J, the gap between germline ends came to 11 bases.